The clone carrying this T cell receptor beta chain was seen a few times. This CDR3 comprises 16 residues. The germline gives CDR1 SGHTA, CDR2 FQGNSA. The V gene lost 0 bases and the J gene lost 5 bases, with 16 bases spanning the gap. Use of 60 Vbeta and 13 Jbeta primers characterized the PCR. Assay: immunoSEQ multiplex PCR; the TCRdb copy retains only in-frame clones and omits some. In the table there are under 200,000 clones, about 85% of which are singletons. This sample is part of a study of cytomegalovirus exposure and HLA in healthy donors. The chain recombines TRBV7-2 with TRBJ2-5, with D maybe TRBD2 (6 bases). Sequencing was carried out using PBMCs. The TCR sequence derives from a male donor in good health and CMV-seropositive. The CDR3 region is CASSLAEGQVRETQYF. CDR3 sequence (DNA): TGTGCCAGCAGCTTAGCGGAGGGCCAGGTGCGGGAGACCCAGTACTTC.